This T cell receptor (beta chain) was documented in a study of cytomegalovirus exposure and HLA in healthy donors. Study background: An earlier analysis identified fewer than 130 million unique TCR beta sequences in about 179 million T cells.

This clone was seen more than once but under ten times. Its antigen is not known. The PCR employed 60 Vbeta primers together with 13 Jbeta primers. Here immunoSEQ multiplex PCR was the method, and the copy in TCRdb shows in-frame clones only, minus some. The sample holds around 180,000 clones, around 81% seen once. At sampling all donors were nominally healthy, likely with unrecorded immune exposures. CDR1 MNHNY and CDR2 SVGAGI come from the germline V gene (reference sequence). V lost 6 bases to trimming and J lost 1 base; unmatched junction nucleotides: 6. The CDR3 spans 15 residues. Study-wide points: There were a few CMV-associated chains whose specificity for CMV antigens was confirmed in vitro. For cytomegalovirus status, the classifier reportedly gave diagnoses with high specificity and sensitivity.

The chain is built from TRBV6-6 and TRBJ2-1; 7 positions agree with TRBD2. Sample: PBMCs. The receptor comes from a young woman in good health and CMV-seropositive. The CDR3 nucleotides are TGTGCCAGCAGCCCCGGGGGGTCTTCCTACAATGAGCAGTTCTTC. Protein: CASSPGGSSYNEQFF.